The entry that follows covers one TCR beta chain sequence. Its binding antigen is unknown. There are no base qualities to consult, and no much larger clone falls within one base. These data belong to a study of blood T cell repertoires in COVID-19 (dated by TCRdb to 2019 to 2021). Regarding the study in general: Collaborator samples came from the United States, Italy and Spain and covered acute and convalescent phases of COVID-19. Deeply sampled blood TCRbeta repertoires from subjects exposed to, actively infected with, or recovered from COVID-19 were included in the dataset. A de-identified subject ID, COVID-19 status, age in years and sex were almost always included in the sample metadata. The material from the prospective study consisted of cDNA or gDNA derived from T cells, B-cell-depleted T cells, or PBMCs. The samples were drawn from two sources: the first 160 participants of the ongoing ImmuneRACE study, and 1,200 or so subjects contributed by 6 global collaborators. The repertoires were released in a freely available public database intended as a resource for research on the immune response to SARS-CoV-2. Where available, HLA class I and class II types were taken from metadata supplied by the sample provider and were not determined by assay-based typing.

General conclusions and limits of the study: The quantity of clinical and demographic metadata differed by source and by participant and was supplied without curation.

V is pared back by 2 bases and J by 4 bases, with 10 bases lying between the germline termini. There are 14 amino acids in the CDR3, from cysteine to phenylalanine inclusive. Only the CDR3 DNA is retained, 42 bases long and in frame from the first base. CDR1 and CDR2, per the germline V gene, are SGHTA and FQGTGA. The immunoSEQ Assay, a bias-controlled multiplex PCR, was used to amplify TCRbeta CDR3 regions from genomic DNA. Under the source paper's analysis protocol: The number of nucleated cells in each sample was estimated by amplification of reference gene primers within the assay. To quantify the absolute abundance of each unique TCRbeta CDR3 rearrangement, sequence reads were collapsed and filtered. Productive Simpson clonality was computed per sample as the square root of Simpson's diversity index over productive rearrangements. TCRdb holds this immuneACCESS table with in-frame rearrangements only. Some clones are missing; in checked studies, unresolved V genes explain under half, and the rest has no known cause. V, J and clone size derive from that table, while D and trimming were established from the DNA sequence. Counted in this sample were roughly 60,000 clones; approximately 80% of them appeared once. The leading ten clones occupy roughly 10% of the sample.

One collaborating source in Seattle enrolled patients while the patients were actively infected and followed the patients over time throughout the course of disease. Whole blood was collected in K2EDTA tubes by collaborating institutions according to the institutions' own protocols. For TCRbeta analysis, collaborators shipped samples as frozen whole blood, isolated PBMCs, or DNA extracted from either of those sample types. Rearrangement joined TRBV7-3 to TRBJ2-3; perhaps TRBD1 is the D gene, with 5 bases matching. This clonotype was sampled from a man aged 45 to 65 with COVID-19, enrolled during active disease. Sequencing input: peripheral blood. The bases are TGTGCCAGCAGCTTACGGCAGGGTGCAGATACGCAGTATTTT. It translates to CASSLRQGADTQYF. Here the CDR3 is joined to the reference TRBV7-3 and TRBJ2-3 genes, and the full variable domain is: GAGVSQTPSNKVTEKGKYVELRCDPISGHTALYWYRQSLGQGPEFLIYFQGTGAADDSGLPNDRFFAVRPEGSVSTLKIQRTERGDSAVYLCASSLRQGADTQYFGPGTRLTVL.